The text below deals with one TCR beta chain. The sample belongs to a study of cytomegalovirus exposure and HLA in healthy donors. Study details: Inside one of the first data releases sat roughly 80 million unique TCRs taken from HLA-typed donors.

The V and J ends lost 0 bases and 13 bases respectively, with 14 bases between them. The CDR3 contains 13 residues. Germline CDR1 SGDLS, CDR2 YYNGEE. The PCR ran on 60 Vbeta and 13 Jbeta primers. Produced via immunoSEQ multiplex PCR; TCRdb's table is partial and in-frame only. The sample shows roughly 120,000 clones, 60% to 80% of them seen only once. This clonotype was sampled from a middle-aged man in good health and CMV-seropositive. The chain links TRBV9 to TRBJ2-4; perhaps TRBD2 as D (6 bases). Sequenced: PBMCs. The DNA for the CDR3 is TGTGCCAGCAGCGTAGTCCCGGACGCGGGACAGTACTTC. It encodes CASSVVPDAGQYF.